The T cell receptor (beta chain) described here comes from a study of shared clonotypes between healthy human individuals. Findings and caveats of the study: Shared clonotypes across all four donors exceeded non-shared ones in generation probability. Larger estimated richness was generally recorded for naive subsets relative to memory subsets.

Concerning this clone: As yet, its antigen is unknown.

Repertoires were generated with immunoSEQ multiplex PCR, while TCRdb's copy carries only in-frame clones and drops some. The sample carries about 770,000 clones, approximately 77% recorded once. Per germline, CDR1 KGHSY and CDR2 FQNENV. V trimming: 3 bases; J trimming: 4 bases; junction bases outside the gene matches: 15. The CDR3 is 18 residues long. Those who donated, Caucasian adults without exception, all lived in Nashville, Tennessee. The sample was memory CD4+ T cells sorted from blood. Subset here: CD45RA-negative fraction. This chain uses TRBV16 with TRBJ2-1; 7 positions match TRBD2. The sequence was collected from a young woman in good health. The CDR3 DNA reads as TGTGCCAGCAGCCATTCCCGAGTCCGGGACTATCCGTACAATGAGCAGTTCTTC. Translation gives CASSHSRVRDYPYNEQFF.